Listed here are 14 T cell receptor beta chains from one sample, sequenced in a study of blood T cell repertoires in COVID-19. The method was immunoSEQ multiplex PCR; TCRdb's version includes in-frame clones alone and lacks a portion of them. This table holds about 130,000 clones, 84% found once. The sample comprised peripheral blood. The receptors come from a woman aged 60-70 years with acute or convalescent COVID-19.

The rearrangement uses TRBV27 and TRBJ2-7; possibly TRBD2 for D (6 bases). V lost 4 bases and J lost 6, with 13 bases in between. From germline, CDR1 is MNHEY and CDR2 SMNVEV (reference sequence). This CDR3 contains 13 residues. DNA for the CDR3: TGTGCCAGCAGTTCCCTTGTGGGAGGCGAGCAGTACGTC. Translation gives CASSSLVGGEQYV.

V is TRBV11-2 and J is TRBJ1-1; D is unclear. Germline CDR1 reads SGHAT; CDR2 reads FQNNGV. The CDR3 consists of 15 residues. The germline V and J ends were trimmed by 1 base and 4 bases, with 13 bases remaining between them. CDR3: CASSLVSGSGTEAFF. DNA of the CDR3: TGTGCCAGCAGCTTAGTCTCGGGGTCGGGCACTGAAGCTTTCTTT.

The CDR3 sequence is CASSRDRDITEAFF. In DNA, the CDR3 is TGTGCCAGCAGCCGGGACAGGGACATCACTGAAGCTTTCTTT. The chain employs TRBV6-5 and TRBJ1-1, with 9 nucleotides matching TRBD1. The CDR3 has 14 amino acids. CDR1 and CDR2 (germline): MNHEY, SVGAGI. Trimming took 6 bases from V and 4 from J; bases not matched to a gene: 6.

The J gene is TRBJ1-1, the V gene TRBV12-3 or TRBV12-4; 9 bases line up with TRBD1. V lost 6 bases to trimming and J lost 2 bases; unmatched junction nucleotides: 1. The CDR3 covers 13 residues. The chain's CDR3 is CASRQGANTEAFF. The CDR3 coding sequence is TGTGCCAGCAGACAGGGGGCTAACACTGAAGCTTTCTTT.

The chain employs TRBV6-4 and TRBJ2-3; 8 nucleotides line up with TRBD1. The trim removed 7 bases at V and 9 bases at J, leaving 24 bases unmatched. Per germline, CDR1 MRHNA and CDR2 SNTAGT. The CDR3 extends over 18 amino acids. CDR3 sequence reads: CASTRVGTAGGSAWTQYF. The CDR3 nucleotides are TGTGCCAGCACCCGAGTCGGGACGGCAGGGGGCTCGGCTTGGACGCAGTATTTT.

This clone has just a few counts. V usage is TRBV10-1 and J usage is TRBJ2-3; 12 nucleotides match TRBD2. The germline gives CDR1 WNHNN, CDR2 SYGVQD (reference sequence). CDR3 length: 15 residues. Germline trimming cut 2 bases from V and 4 bases from J; bases unmatched to any gene: 1. CDR3 nucleotides: TGCGCCAGCAGTGAGCTAGCGGGGGGGCCAGATACGCAGTATTTT. It is translated as CASSELAGGPDTQYF.

The gene calls are TRBV7-3 and TRBJ2-7; D unclear. The V and J ends lost 1 base and 5 bases respectively, with 15 bases between them. This CDR3 comprises 15 residues. Germline V gives CDR1 SGHTA, CDR2 FQGTGA. The CDR3 loop reads CASSLSAGSHHEQYF. In nucleotides, the CDR3 is TGTGCCAGCAGCTTAAGCGCAGGATCCCATCACGAGCAGTACTTC.

The chain is built from TRBV12-5 and TRBJ1-3, with D uncertain. Per the germline V gene, CDR1 is LGHNT and CDR2 is FRNRAP. Deletions cut 0 bases from V and 4 bases from J, with 10 bases between. The CDR3 consists of 15 residues. Here the CDR3 reads CASGLVPQYGNTIYF. The DNA of the CDR3 is TGTGCTAGTGGTTTGGTACCCCAGTACGGAAACACCATATATTTT.

The V gene is TRBV25-1, the J gene TRBJ2-3; the match to TRBD1 covers 7 bases. Germline CDR1 is MGHDK and CDR2 is SYGVNS. This CDR3 spans 17 amino acids. Unmatched junction bases numbered 13, after V lost 3 bases and J lost 4 bases. The CDR3 loop reads CASSDKRQGFRADTQYF. In nucleotides, the CDR3 is TGTGCCAGCAGTGATAAGAGACAGGGATTTAGGGCAGATACGCAGTATTTT. Drawing the rest from reference TRBV25-1 and TRBJ2-3, the complete variable domain is EADIYQTPRYLVIGTGKKITLECSQTMGHDKMYWYQQDPGMELHLIHYSYGVNSTEKGDLSSESTVSRIRTEHFPLTLESARPSHTSQYLCASSDKRQGFRADTQYFGPGTRLTVL.

This chain connects TRBV30 to TRBJ1-2; D possibly corresponds to TRBD1 (5 bases). V dropped 2 bases and J dropped 1 base, with 11 bases sitting between them. Looked up from germline, CDR1 is GTSNPN and CDR2 is SVGIG (reference sequence). This CDR3 contains 14 residues. Here the CDR3 reads CAWSRAGYNYGYTF. The CDR3 coding sequence is TGTGCCTGGAGTCGGGCAGGGTATAACTATGGCTACACCTTC.

The chain joins TRBV7-2 to TRBJ1-2, with D possibly being TRBD1 (6 bases). This CDR3 comprises 14 residues. Germline CDR1 is SGHTA and CDR2 is FQGNSA. Trimming cost V 5 bases and J 8 bases, with 18 bases left between them. The CDR3 DNA sequence: TGTGCCAGCAGCCTAGGCACAGGGTCGGGCGGCTACACCTTC. This translates into CASSLGTGSGGYTF.

This sequence joins TRBV10-3 and TRBJ1-2, with no clear D. Trimming cost V 4 bases and J 3 bases, with 12 bases left between them. This CDR3 contains 14 residues. Germline CDR1 and CDR2: ENHRY and SYGVKD. CDR3 sequence reads: CAISALGEDYGYTF. CDR3 DNA sequence: TGTGCCATCAGTGCATTGGGAGAGGACTATGGCTACACCTTC.

The gene calls are TRBV27 and TRBJ2-6; D gene unclear. The CDR3 is 15 amino acids. Germline assignment: CDR1 MNHEY and CDR2 SMNVEV (reference sequence). Trimming left V 2 bases short and J 2 bases short, with 7 bases between. As DNA, the CDR3 is TGTGCCAGCAGTTTAGACATGACTGGGGCCAACGTCCTGACTTTC. Protein: CASSLDMTGANVLTF.

This chain joins TRBV29-1 and TRBJ1-2; D remains ambiguous. The V end was cut by 2 bases, the J end by 6 bases, with 10 bases between. Germline CDR1 SQVTM, CDR2 ANQGSEA. The CDR3 is 12 amino acids. The CDR3 nucleotides are TGCAGCGTTGAATACAGCACGGATGGCTACACCTTC. This gives the protein CSVEYSTDGYTF.